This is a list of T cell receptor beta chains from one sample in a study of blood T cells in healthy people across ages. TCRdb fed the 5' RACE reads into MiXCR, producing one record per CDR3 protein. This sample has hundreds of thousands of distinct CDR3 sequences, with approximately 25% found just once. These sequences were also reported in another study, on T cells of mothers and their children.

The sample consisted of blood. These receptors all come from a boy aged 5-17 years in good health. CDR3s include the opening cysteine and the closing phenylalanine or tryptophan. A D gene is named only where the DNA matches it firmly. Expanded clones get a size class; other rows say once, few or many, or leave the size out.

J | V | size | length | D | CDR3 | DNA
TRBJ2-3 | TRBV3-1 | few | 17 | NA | CASSQKWRGREWDTQYF | TGTGCCAGCAGCCAAAAATGGAGGGGGCGCGAATGGGATACGCAGTATTTT
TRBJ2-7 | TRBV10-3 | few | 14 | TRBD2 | CASSSGRTRYEQYF | TGTGCCAGTTCTAGCGGGAGGACACGTTACGAGCAGTACTTC
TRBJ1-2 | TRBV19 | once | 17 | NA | CASTPYLTGLANYGYTF | TGTGCCAGTACCCCTTATTTAACAGGGTTGGCGAACTATGGCTACACCTTC
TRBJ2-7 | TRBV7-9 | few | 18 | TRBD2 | CASSSGGLAGRSSYEQYF | TGTGCCAGCAGCTCAGGGGGACTAGCGGGGAGGAGCTCCTACGAGCAGTACTTC
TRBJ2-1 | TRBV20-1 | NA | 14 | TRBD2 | CSAGLAEHYNEQFF | TGCAGTGCGGGACTAGCGGAGCATTACAATGAGCAGTTCTTC
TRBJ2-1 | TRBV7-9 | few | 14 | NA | CASSLIGLRNEQFF | TGTGCCAGCAGCCTCATTGGACTCCGCAATGAGCAGTTCTTC
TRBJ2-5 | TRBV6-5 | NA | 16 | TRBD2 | CASSYLGLAHQETQYF | TGTGCCAGCAGTTACTTGGGACTAGCGCACCAAGAGACCCAGTACTTC
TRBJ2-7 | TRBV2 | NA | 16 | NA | CASSVISGGGRYEQYF | TGTGCCAGCAGTGTAATATCAGGGGGCGGGAGGTACGAGCAGTACTTC
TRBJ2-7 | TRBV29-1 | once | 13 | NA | CSVGERGIHEQYF | TGCAGCGTGGGGGAACGGGGGATCCACGAGCAGTACTTC
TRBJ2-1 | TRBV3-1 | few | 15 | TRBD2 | CASSLIAGGQAEQFF | TGTGCCAGCAGCCTAATAGCGGGGGGCCAGGCTGAGCAGTTCTTC
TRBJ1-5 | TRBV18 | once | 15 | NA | CASSPEGHGNQPQHF | TGTGCCAGCTCACCAGAGGGGCATGGCAATCAGCCCCAGCATTTT
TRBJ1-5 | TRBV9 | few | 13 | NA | CASSHDANQPQHF | TGTGCCAGCAGCCATGATGCCAATCAGCCCCAGCATTTT
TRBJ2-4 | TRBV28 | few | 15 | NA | CASSLPGNGGNIQYF | TGTGCCAGCAGTTTACCGGGGAACGGCGGAAACATTCAGTACTTC
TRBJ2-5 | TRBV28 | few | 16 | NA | CASSLGTRPIQETQYF | TGTGCCAGCAGTTTAGGGACCCGACCGATCCAAGAGACCCAGTACTTC
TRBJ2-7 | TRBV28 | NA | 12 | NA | CASSLRVQVQYF | TGTGCCAGCAGTTTAAGGGTTCAGGTGCAGTACTTC
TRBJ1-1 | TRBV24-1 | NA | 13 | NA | CATSDMDFTEAFF | TGTGCCACCAGTGACATGGACTTTACTGAAGCTTTCTTT
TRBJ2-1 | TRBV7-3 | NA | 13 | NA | CASSSCGGREQFF | TGTGCCAGCAGCTCATGTGGCGGAAGGGAGCAGTTCTTC
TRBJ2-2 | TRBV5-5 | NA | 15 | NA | CASSLVQVRTGELFF | TGTGCCAGCAGCTTGGTTCAGGTTCGTACCGGGGAGCTGTTTTTT
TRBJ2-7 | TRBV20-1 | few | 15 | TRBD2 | CSARDSGKDFYEQYF | TGCAGTGCTAGGGATAGCGGGAAGGACTTCTACGAGCAGTACTTC
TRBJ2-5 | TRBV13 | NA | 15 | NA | CASSSLPGWLETQYF | TGTGCCAGCAGCTCTCTGCCGGGATGGCTTGAGACCCAGTACTTC
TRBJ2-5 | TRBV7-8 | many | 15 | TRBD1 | CASSLGDRAQETQYF | TGTGCCAGCAGCTTAGGGGACAGGGCCCAAGAGACCCAGTACTTC
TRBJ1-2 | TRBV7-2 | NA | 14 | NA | CASSSAPGDWGYTF | TGTGCCAGCAGCTCGGCCCCAGGGGATTGGGGCTACACCTTC
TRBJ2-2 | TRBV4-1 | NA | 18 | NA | CASSQGRLRADNTGELFF | TGCGCCAGCAGCCAAGGCCGTTTAAGAGCGGACAACACCGGGGAGCTGTTTTTT
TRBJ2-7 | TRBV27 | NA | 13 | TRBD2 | CASGPGLEYEQYF | TGTGCCAGCGGCCCGGGACTAGAATACGAGCAATACTTC
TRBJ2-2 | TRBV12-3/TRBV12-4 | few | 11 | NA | CASSSPEELFF | TGTGCCAGCAGCTCCCCCGAGGAGCTGTTTTTT
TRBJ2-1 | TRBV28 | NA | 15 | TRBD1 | CASKGRRGQDNEQFF | TGTGCCAGCAAAGGTCGCAGGGGGCAGGACAATGAGCAGTTCTTC
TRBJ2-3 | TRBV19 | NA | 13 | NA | CASSSGPPDTQYF | TGTGCCAGTAGTAGCGGGCCCCCAGATACGCAGTATTTT
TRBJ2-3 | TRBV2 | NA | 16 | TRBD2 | CASSYPTSGGLDTQYF | TGTGCCAGCAGTTACCCGACTAGCGGGGGACTAGATACGCAGTATTTT
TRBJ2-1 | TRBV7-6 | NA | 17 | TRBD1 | CASSPGQGRAVYNEQFF | TGTGCCAGCAGCCCGGGACAGGGGCGGGCGGTCTACAATGAGCAGTTCTTC
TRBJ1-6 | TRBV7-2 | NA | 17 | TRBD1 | CASSLGRLGQATLPLHF | TGTGCCAGCAGCTTAGGGAGGTTGGGACAGGCTACGCTACCCCTCCACTTT
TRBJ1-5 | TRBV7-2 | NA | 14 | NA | CASSSQKDLQPQHF | TGTGCCAGCAGCTCACAGAAAGACCTCCAGCCCCAGCATTTT
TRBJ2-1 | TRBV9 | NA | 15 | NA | CASSVSAVPRDEQFF | TGTGCCAGCAGCGTTTCTGCGGTCCCTCGGGATGAGCAGTTCTTC
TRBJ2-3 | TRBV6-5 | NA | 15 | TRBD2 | CASSYASGNTDTQYF | TGTGCCAGCAGTTACGCTAGCGGAAACACAGATACGCAGTATTTT
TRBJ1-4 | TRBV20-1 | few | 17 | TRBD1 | CSARDQDRLLSNEKLFF | TGCAGTGCTAGAGATCAGGACAGGTTGCTTAGTAATGAAAAACTGTTTTTT
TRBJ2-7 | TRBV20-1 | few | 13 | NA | CSAPGEGAYEQYF | TGCAGTGCGCCCGGGGAGGGGGCCTACGAGCAGTACTTC
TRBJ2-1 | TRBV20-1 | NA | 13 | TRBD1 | CSALGQGVGEQFF | TGCAGTGCTCTGGGACAGGGGGTGGGTGAGCAGTTCTTC
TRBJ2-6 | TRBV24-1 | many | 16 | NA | CATSGSRVRGANVLTF | TGTGCCACCAGTGGGTCAAGGGTCCGTGGGGCCAACGTCCTGACTTTC
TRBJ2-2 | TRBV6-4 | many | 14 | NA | CASSEEGGTGELFF | TGTGCCAGCAGTGAGGAGGGGGGCACCGGGGAGCTGTTTTTT
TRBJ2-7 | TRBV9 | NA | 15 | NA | CASSITGTQTYEQYF | TGTGCCAGCAGCATTACCGGGACCCAGACCTACGAGCAGTACTTC
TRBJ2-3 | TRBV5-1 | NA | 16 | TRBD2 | CASTSGGTSSTDTQYF | TGCGCCAGTACTAGCGGGGGGACCTCTAGCACAGATACGCAGTATTTT
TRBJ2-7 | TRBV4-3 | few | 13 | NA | CASSPSRGYEQYF | TGCGCCAGCAGCCCATCCCGGGGCTACGAGCAGTACTTC
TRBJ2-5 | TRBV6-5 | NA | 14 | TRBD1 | CASRQGILLGTQYF | TGTGCCAGCAGACAGGGGATTCTCTTAGGGACCCAGTACTTC
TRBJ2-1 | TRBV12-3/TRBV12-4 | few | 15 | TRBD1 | CASRPGQGSNNEQFF | TGTGCCAGCAGGCCCGGACAGGGTTCGAACAATGAGCAGTTCTTC
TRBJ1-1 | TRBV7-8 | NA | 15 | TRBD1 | CASSWRQGLSTEAFF | TGTGCCAGCAGCTGGAGACAGGGTCTGAGCACTGAAGCTTTCTTT
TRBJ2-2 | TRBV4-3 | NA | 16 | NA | CASSQDVRHVTGELFF | TGCGCCAGCAGCCAAGACGTACGACACGTCACCGGGGAGCTGTTTTTT
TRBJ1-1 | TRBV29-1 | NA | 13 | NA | CSVDKGGNTEAFF | TGCAGCGTGGACAAGGGGGGTAACACTGAAGCTTTCTTT
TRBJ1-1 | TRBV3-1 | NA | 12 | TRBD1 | CASTSLGQEAFF | TGTGCCAGCACATCCCTGGGACAGGAAGCTTTCTTT
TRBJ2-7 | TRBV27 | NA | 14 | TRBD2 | CASSLGGSTDEQYF | TGTGCCAGCAGTTTGGGCGGGAGTACGGACGAGCAGTACTTC
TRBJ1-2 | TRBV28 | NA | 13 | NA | CASTWGRDYGYTF | TGTGCCAGCACGTGGGGCAGGGACTATGGCTACACCTTC
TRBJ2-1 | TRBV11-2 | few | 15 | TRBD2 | CASSPYGGGFNEQFF | TGTGCCAGCAGCCCTTATGGGGGAGGGTTTAATGAGCAGTTCTTC
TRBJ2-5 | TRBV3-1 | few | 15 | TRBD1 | CASSQLLTGGSKQYF | TGTGCCAGCAGCCAACTCCTGACAGGGGGTTCGAAGCAGTACTTC
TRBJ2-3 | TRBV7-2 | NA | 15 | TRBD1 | CASSPGTGITDTQYF | TGTGCCAGCAGCCCCGGGACAGGGATCACAGATACGCAGTATTTT
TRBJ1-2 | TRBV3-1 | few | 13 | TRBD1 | CASSSDRDNGYTF | TGTGCCAGCAGCTCGGACAGGGATAATGGCTACACCTTC
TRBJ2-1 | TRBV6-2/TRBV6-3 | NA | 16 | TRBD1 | CASTKDRGYSYNEQFF | TGTGCCAGCACCAAGGACAGGGGGTACTCCTACAATGAGCAGTTCTTC